This TCR beta chain is from a study of spatial heterogeneity in lung cancer. Across the whole study: The mean occurrence of each unique TCR and UMI combination in raw reads exceeded nine.

Time point noted: sample taken at primary tumor resection. No cell sorting; template was whole RNA from tumor, lung tissue or PBMC. Samples were donated by 72 untreated early-stage non-small cell lung cancer patients. Germline V gives CDR1 SGHNT, CDR2 YYREEE (reference sequence). The CDR3 is 16 residues long. The junction had 9 bases not matched to a gene; V was cut back by 3 bases and J by 3 bases. In the library, each TCR cDNA molecule bore its own unique molecular identifier. TCRdb re-derived calls from the 5' RACE reads in MiXCR, one entry per CDR3 protein. The sample lists about 82,000 distinct CDR3 sequences; roughly 13% were seen once.

The sequencing used PBMCs, collected at surgery. The TCR originated in a male donor with early-stage non-small cell lung cancer. This chain connects TRBV5-4 to TRBJ1-2, with TRBD1 identical over 9 bases. CDR3 nucleotide sequence: TGTGCCAGCAGCTCCCCGGACAGGGGAATTTACTATGGCTACACCTTC. Translation gives CASSSPDRGIYYGYTF.